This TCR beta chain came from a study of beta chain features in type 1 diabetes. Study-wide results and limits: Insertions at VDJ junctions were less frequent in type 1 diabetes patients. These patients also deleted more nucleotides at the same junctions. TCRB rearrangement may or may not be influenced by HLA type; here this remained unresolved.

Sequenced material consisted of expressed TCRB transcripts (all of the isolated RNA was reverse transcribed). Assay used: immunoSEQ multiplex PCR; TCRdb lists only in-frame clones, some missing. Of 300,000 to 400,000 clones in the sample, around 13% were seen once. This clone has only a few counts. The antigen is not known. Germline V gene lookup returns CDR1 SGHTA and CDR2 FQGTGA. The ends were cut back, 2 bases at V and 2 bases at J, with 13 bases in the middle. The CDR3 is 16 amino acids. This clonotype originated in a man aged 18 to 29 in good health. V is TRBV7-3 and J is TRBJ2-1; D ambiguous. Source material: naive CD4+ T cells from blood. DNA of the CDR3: TGTGCCAGCAGCTTACGTGCAGCGCTTGCCTACAATGAGCAGTTCTTC. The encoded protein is CASSLRAALAYNEQFF.